These T cell receptor beta chains were read from a single sample in a study of T cell responses to AZD1222 COVID-19 vaccine. TCRdb keeps only in-frame clones here, not all; method: immunoSEQ multiplex PCR. This sample has 140,000 to 150,000 clones; just over 90% occur once, and the top ten carry approximately 3%. Specimen: peripheral blood, collected on day 0 of MenACWY control vaccination. Every receptor here comes from an adult in good health. CDR3s include the opening cysteine and the closing phenylalanine or tryptophan. Each record gives: V gene, CDR3 protein.

TRBV5-6	CASRRSGNTIYF
TRBV10-3	CASRALDGHNYGYTF
TRBV6-6	CASSYGGGGQPQHF
TRBV19	CASSIVTGGETQYF
TRBV10-3	CAITPKGGINYGYTF
TRBV13	CASSYGQGKGNTIYF
TRBV5-4	CASSLTGGNEQFF
TRBV10-2	CASSDGYEQYF
TRBV6-5	CASSPLAGGAYEQYF
TRBV19	CASSLQGEGYGYTF
TRBV7-9	CASSLGSGGPPYEQYF
TRBV7-2	CASSRDAIGGYTF
TRBV7-2	CASSLRDIYNEQFF
TRBV4-1	CASSQVGSYNEQFF
TRBV28	CASSFSGSSYEQYF
TRBV2	CASSEAGLAGINEQFF
TRBV28	CASSGVNGYTF
TRBV30	CAWSVAGRVGYTF
TRBV18	CASSPGGGSYNEQFF
TRBV5-1	CASSFGQGNSPLHF
TRBV2	CASSLGYSNQPQHF
TRBV29-1	CSVEITGHSNTEAFF